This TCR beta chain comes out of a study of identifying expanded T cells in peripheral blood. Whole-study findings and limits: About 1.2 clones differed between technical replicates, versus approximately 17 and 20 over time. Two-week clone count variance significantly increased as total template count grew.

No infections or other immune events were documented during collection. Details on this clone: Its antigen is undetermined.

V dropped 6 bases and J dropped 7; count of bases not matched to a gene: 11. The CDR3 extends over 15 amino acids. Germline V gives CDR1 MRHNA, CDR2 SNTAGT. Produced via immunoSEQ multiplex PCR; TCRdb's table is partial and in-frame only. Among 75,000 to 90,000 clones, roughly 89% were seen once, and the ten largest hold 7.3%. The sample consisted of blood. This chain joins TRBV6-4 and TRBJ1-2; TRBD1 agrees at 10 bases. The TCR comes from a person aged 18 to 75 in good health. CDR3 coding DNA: TGTGCCAGCAGCACTTTCGGACAGGGGGGCGGTGGCTACACCTTC. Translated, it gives CASSTFGQGGGGYTF.